Below, 9 T cell receptor beta chains from the same sample are listed, as sequenced in a study of T cells in pancreatic ductal adenocarcinoma. Clones were read by immunoSEQ multiplex PCR, and TCRdb kept only the in-frame ones, dropping some. Among some 20,000 clones listed, roughly 86% were seen once. No neoadjuvant therapy was given to the selected pancreatic ductal adenocarcinoma patients before their surgery. What was sequenced was PBMCs. These receptors were taken from a human donor with pancreatic ductal adenocarcinoma.

The V and J genes are TRBV29-1 and TRBJ2-2; tentatively, D is TRBD2 (6 bases). This CDR3 has 14 residues. Deletions cut 5 bases from V and 0 bases from J, with 10 bases between. In germline, CDR1 is SQVTM, CDR2 ANQGSEA. The CDR3 protein is CSVLAPSNTGELFF. The CDR3 DNA is TGCAGCGTTCTAGCGCCGTCGAACACCGGGGAGCTGTTTTTT.

CDR3 sequence reads: CASSPGSYNEQFF. The CDR3 coding sequence is TGTGCCAGCAGCCCGGGCTCCTACAATGAGCAGTTCTTC. This chain connects TRBV7-2 to TRBJ2-1; D not resolved. The germline V gene has CDR1 SGHTA and CDR2 FQGNSA. V was pared by 5 bases and J by 0 bases, with 5 bases between. There are 13 residues in the CDR3.

This clone was counted once. V usage is TRBV7-3 and J usage is TRBJ2-3; 10 bases are a match to TRBD1. This CDR3 is 17 amino acids long. V was clipped by 2 bases and J by 2 bases; unmatched bases: 7. The germline gives CDR1 SGHTA, CDR2 FQGTGA. Here the CDR3 DNA reads TGTGCCAGCAGCTTATCGGGACAGGGGATTACCACAGATACGCAGTATTTT. It specifies CASSLSGQGITTDTQYF.

This clone was counted between two and nine times. In DNA form, the CDR3 reads TGTGCCAGCTCAACAAACAGGGGATGGGCCGGGGAGCTGTTTTTT. Encoded protein: CASSTNRGWAGELFF. The chain combines TRBV18 with TRBJ2-2, with TRBD1 identical over 7 bases. V shed 5 bases, J shed 6 bases, and the junction held 9 bases outside the gene matches. This CDR3 has 15 amino acids. Germline V gene sequence: CDR1 KGHSH, CDR2 LQKENI.

The chain is built from TRBV2 and TRBJ1-4; TRBD1 aligns across 8 bases. J was trimmed by 7 bases and V by 6 bases; bases with no gene match: 4. Germline values: CDR1 SNHLY, CDR2 FYNNEI. The CDR3 loop spans 13 amino acids. CDR3 loop: CASRDRESEKLFF. CDR3 nucleotides: TGTGCCAGCAGGGACAGGGAAAGTGAAAAACTGTTTTTT.

The table lists this clone with a few counts. The gene calls are TRBV7-9 and TRBJ1-4, with 8 nucleotides matching TRBD1. The germline CDR1 and CDR2 sequences are SEHNR and FQNEAQ (reference sequence). J lost 4 bases, V lost 0 bases, and 4 bases had no gene match. This CDR3 region has 16 residues. CDR3 coding DNA: TGTGCCAGCAGCTTAGCCAGGGGGCGCGGTAATGAAAAACTGTTTTTT. Translation: CASSLARGRGNEKLFF.

The chain carries TRBV2 and TRBJ2-2; 7 nucleotides align to TRBD1. V lost 1 base, J lost 0 bases, and 2 bases stayed unmatched. The CDR3 covers 16 residues. Per germline, CDR1 SNHLY and CDR2 FYNNEI. CDR3 sequence (DNA): TGTGCCAGCAGTGAAGGACAGGGCTCGAACACCGGGGAGCTGTTTTTT. Amino acids: CASSEGQGSNTGELFF. Full variable domain (remainder filled in from reference TRBV2 and TRBJ2-2): EPEVTQTPSHQVTQMGQEVILRCVPISNHLYFYWYRQILGQKVEFLVSFYNNEISEKSEIFDDQFSVERPDGSNFTLKIRSTKLEDSAMYFCASSEGQGSNTGELFFGEGSRLTVL.

The CDR3 spells CASRTGQGLREKLFF. The CDR3 DNA is TGTGCCAGCAGGACCGGACAGGGGTTGCGGGAAAAACTGTTTTTT. The V and J genes are TRBV2 and TRBJ1-4, with 9 nucleotides matching TRBD1. The germline CDR1 and CDR2 sequences are SNHLY and FYNNEI. The CDR3 sequence is 15 residues long. V lost 6 bases and J lost 8; bases outside the gene matches: 10.

This clone has just one count. V and J are TRBV4-1 and TRBJ2-2, with D perhaps matching TRBD1 (5 bases). The CDR3 spans 16 residues. Germline loops: CDR1 MGHRA, CDR2 YSYEKL. Trimming cost V 3 bases and J 4 bases, with 15 bases left between them. The CDR3 DNA reads TGCGCCAGCAGCCAGGGCGACAGAAGAGCCACCGGGGAGCTGTTTTTT. It encodes CASSQGDRRATGELFF.